This T cell receptor beta chain is drawn from a study of cytomegalovirus exposure and HLA in healthy donors. The study, taken as a whole, reports: Indistinguishability led to the exclusion of some V segments, TRBV6-2 and TRBV6-3 included. Follow-up analysis seemed to connect common viral pathogens with several of the most significant clusters identified.

13 Jbeta primers and 60 Vbeta primers were used for the PCR. Sequencing was performed with immunoSEQ multiplex PCR; in TCRdb, only in-frame clones are kept and a portion is missing. The sample yields about 150,000 clones, roughly 70% seen once. A word on this clone: Its antigen is still unknown.

CDR3 length: 15 amino acids. J was trimmed by 5 bases and V by 0 bases; bases with no gene match: 6. CDR1 is SGHRS, CDR2 YFSETQ, per germline. Sequenced material: PBMCs. The chain couples TRBV5-1 to TRBJ2-5; TRBD2 aligns across 8 bases. The clonotype comes from a man aged 25-45 years in good health and CMV-seronegative. CDR3 DNA: TGCGCCAGCAGCTTGGACCCCGGGGGGGCGGAGACCCAGTACTTC. Amino acid sequence: CASSLDPGGAETQYF.